The T cell receptor (beta chain) described here comes from a study of shared clonotypes between healthy human individuals. Each sample came from a Caucasian adult donor living in Nashville, Tennessee. Investigators spread the genomic DNA of each subset evenly over several immunoSEQ plates. The sequenced material, unsorted PBMC DNA, was run on ten immunoSEQ deep assay plates. Measured with immunoSEQ multiplex PCR; TCRdb has only the in-frame clones, and not every one. This table has roughly 500,000 clones, around 78% appearing once. The CDR3 has 14 residues. Germline values: CDR1 LGHNA, CDR2 YSLEER. The chain is built from TRBV4-3 and TRBJ2-5; 10 bases fit TRBD1. The DNA end lines up better with TRBJ2-7; the J call may be wrong. This TCR came from a woman in her forties in good health. Some clones in this sample may be carry-over from other donors' samples. Material for sequencing was PBMCs. The CDR3 region has the DNA TGCGCCAGTACGAGGGACAGGGGCCGCAACGAGCAGTACTTC. Amino acid sequence: CASTRDRGRNEQYF.